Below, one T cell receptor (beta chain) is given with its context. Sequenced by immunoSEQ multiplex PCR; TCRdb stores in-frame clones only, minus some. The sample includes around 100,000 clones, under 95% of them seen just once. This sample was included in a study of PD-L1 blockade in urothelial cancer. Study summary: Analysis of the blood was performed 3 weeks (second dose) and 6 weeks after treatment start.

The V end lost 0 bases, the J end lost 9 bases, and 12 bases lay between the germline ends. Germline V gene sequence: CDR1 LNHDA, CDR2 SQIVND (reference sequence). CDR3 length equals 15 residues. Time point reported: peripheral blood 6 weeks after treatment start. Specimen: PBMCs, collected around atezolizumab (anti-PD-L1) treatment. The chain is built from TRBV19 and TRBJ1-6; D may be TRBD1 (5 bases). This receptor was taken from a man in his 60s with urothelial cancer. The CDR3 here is CASSIEGREASPLHF. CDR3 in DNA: TGTGCCAGTAGTATAGAGGGCAGGGAGGCTTCACCCCTCCACTTT.